This T cell receptor beta chain appears in the sequencing data of a study of blood T cell repertoires in COVID-19 (dated by TCRdb to 2019 to 2021). The study in broad terms: Samples from collaborators originated in the United States, Italy and Spain and spanned both the acute and convalescent phases of COVID-19. The repertoires were released in a freely available public database meant as a resource for research on the immune response to SARS-CoV-2. HLA class I and class II types, where available, came from metadata supplied by the sample provider rather than from assay-based typing. Samples came from the ongoing ImmuneRACE study (first 160 participants) plus 1,254 subjects from 6 global collaborators. The dataset comprised deeply sampled blood TCRbeta repertoires from subjects exposed to, actively infected with, or recovered from COVID-19. Sample metadata almost always included a de-identified subject ID, COVID-19 status, age in years and sex. The material from the prospective study consisted of cDNA or gDNA derived from T cells, B-cell-depleted T cells, or PBMCs.

CDR1 and CDR2 are drawn from the germline V gene: KGHDR, SFDVKD. The cysteine opens and the phenylalanine closes a CDR3 of 15 amino acids. Just the 45-base CDR3 DNA is kept, in frame starting at base 1. Compared with germline, V lacks 1 base and J lacks 9 bases; bases without a gene match: 6. The collaborating institutions used their own protocols to collect whole blood in K2EDTA tubes. For TCRbeta analysis, collaborators shipped samples in one of three forms: frozen whole blood, isolated PBMCs, or DNA extracted from either of those sample types. Points the paper makes about the study in general: How much clinical and demographic metadata was included differed by source and by participant, and the metadata was provided uncurated.

TCRbeta CDR3 regions were amplified from genomic DNA by means of the immunoSEQ Assay, a bias-controlled multiplex PCR. On the study's bioinformatics: The number of nucleated cells in each sample was estimated by amplification of reference gene primers within the assay. To quantify the absolute abundance of each unique TCRbeta CDR3 rearrangement, sequence reads were collapsed and filtered. For each sample, productive Simpson clonality was calculated by taking the square root of Simpson's diversity index across productive rearrangements. TCRdb took over this immuneACCESS table, retaining in-frame rearrangements with V and J assigned. Such tables are incomplete; in checked studies, under half of the missing clones stem from an unresolved V gene, and the remainder is unexplained. The V and J calls and clone size are taken from that table; D and trimming were inferred from the DNA. Recorded for this sample are tens of thousands of clones; about 90% of them occurred a single time. The top ten constitute around 30% of the sample.

To note about this clone: This receptor's antigen is unknown. One base away there is no much larger clone; base qualities are not given.

The sample consisted of peripheral blood. Recombination linked TRBV24-1 to TRBJ2-1; 9 central nucleotides agree with TRBD2. The TCR originated in a man between 65 and 85 years old with active COVID-19. For the CDR3, the sequence is CATSDFTAGGGEQFF. The sequenced DNA is TGTGCCACCAGTGATTTTACAGCGGGAGGTGGTGAGCAGTTCTTC.